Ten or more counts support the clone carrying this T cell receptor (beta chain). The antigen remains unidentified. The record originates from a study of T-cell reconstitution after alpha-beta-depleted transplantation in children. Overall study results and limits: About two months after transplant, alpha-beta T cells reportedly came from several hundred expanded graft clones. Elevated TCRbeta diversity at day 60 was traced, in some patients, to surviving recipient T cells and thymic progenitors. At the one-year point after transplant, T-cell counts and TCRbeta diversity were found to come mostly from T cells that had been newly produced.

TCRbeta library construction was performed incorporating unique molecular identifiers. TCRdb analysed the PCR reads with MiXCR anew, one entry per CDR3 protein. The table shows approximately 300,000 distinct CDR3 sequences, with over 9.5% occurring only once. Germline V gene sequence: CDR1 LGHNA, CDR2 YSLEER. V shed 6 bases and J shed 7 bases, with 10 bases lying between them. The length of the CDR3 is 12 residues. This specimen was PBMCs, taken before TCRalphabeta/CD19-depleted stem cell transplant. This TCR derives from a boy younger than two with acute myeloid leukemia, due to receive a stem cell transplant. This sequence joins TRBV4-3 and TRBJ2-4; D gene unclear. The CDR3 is CASSNSGNIQYF. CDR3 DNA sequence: TGCGCCAGCAGTAACAGTGGGAACATTCAGTACTTC.